This T cell receptor (beta chain) was documented in a study of T cell responses to AZD1222 COVID-19 vaccine. Clones were sequenced by immunoSEQ multiplex PCR, and TCRdb holds only the in-frame ones, with some missing. Of some 150,000 clones detected, under 95% appear once; the ten largest clones hold 1.5% to 2%. This CDR3 spans 13 amino acids. The V and J ends lost 3 bases and 0 bases respectively, with 6 bases between them. Germline CDR1 is SGDLS and CDR2 is YYNGEE. The receptor was isolated from an adult in good health. This sequence joins TRBV9 and TRBJ1-1; TRBD1 might be the D (6 bases). Sample: peripheral blood, taken on day 0 of AZD1222 vaccination. The CDR3 DNA is TGTGCCAGCAGCGAGGGGGTGAACACTGAAGCTTTCTTT. It specifies CASSEGVNTEAFF.